This T cell receptor (beta chain) was identified during a study of radiation and T cells in renal cell carcinoma (TCRdb year 2020). Some background on the complete study: The samples were obtained from a clinical trial, where primary renal cell carcinomas were treated with 15 Gy stereotactic body radiation therapy and then removed by nephrectomy 4 weeks afterward. In total, 53 samples, comprising around 25 tumors and around 27 peripheral blood samples, were subjected to TCR beta sequencing. Across all 53 samples, several million unique CDR3 nucleotide sequences encoding around 2.8 million unique CDR3 amino acid sequences were identified.

This clone is categorized as medium-sized (0.01 to 0.1%). Its antigen is currently not known. Qualities for individual bases were not recorded, and no much larger clone is one base off. The label giving this sample's time point can be read as: baseline pretreatment blood. The intended sense of this specimen's treatment or condition label: 15 Gy SBRT to primary tumor, nephrectomy 4 weeks later. To track tumor-enriched clonotypes, serial peripheral blood was sampled from radiation-treated patients at baseline and at 2 weeks and 4 weeks after SBRT. Every patient had renal cell carcinoma of clear cell pathology. The QIAamp DNA Blood Mini Kit (Qiagen) was used to prepare genomic DNA for TCR sequencing. Only samples passing all quality control checks were included in the analyses. The immunoSEQ kit was used, according to the manufacturer's recommendations, to generate TCR beta libraries from genomic DNA. Library preparation used a first multiplex PCR with proprietary primers, then a second PCR adding unique barcodes, with bead cleanups after each round. Each sample batch included a kit-provided positive control reaction and a negative control reaction. The final libraries were assessed on an Agilent 4200 TapeStation D1000 ScreenTape, pooled by volume, and quantified by qPCR. Sequencing was performed on an Illumina NextSeq500 using a MidOutput 150-cycle cartridge, with 156 Read1 cycles, 15 Index1 cycles, and the kit custom primers. The pooled library was loaded at around 1 pM, and roughly 20% PhiX control was spiked in. Turning to the authors' computational methods: Vendor-processed data were analyzed in R, and a clonotype was defined as all T cells sharing the same CDR3 nucleotide sequence. In the clone abundance analyses, frequencies were normalized to the 10,000 most abundant clones in each sample. Before analysis, public T cell clones were removed, and these numbered fewer than five per sample on average. Tumor-enriched clonotypes and baseline blood-enriched clonotypes were defined as those with an abundance difference of at least 32-fold between compartments. A beta-binomial differential abundance model was applied to find clonotypes that expanded or contracted between blood time points. The Baroni-Urbani and Buser coefficient was used to measure tumor-blood repertoire similarity, and groups were compared with two-tailed Wilcoxon tests in R. The source is immuneACCESS, and TCRdb retained only in-frame sequences with V and J called. Part of the clones is not carried over; for the studies checked, unresolved V genes explain less than half of this, and the remainder is unexplained. D and trimming come from the DNA, and the V and J calls and clone size come from that table. The sample table holds about 49,000 clones, of which roughly 80% were seen once. The ten largest clones take up roughly 33% of the sample.

Beyond this particular receptor, the publication reports: Top tumor clonotypes rose in blood from baseline to 2 weeks post-radiation, then contracted by 4 weeks, suggesting transient expansion of tumor-resident clones. Because the trial had a single-armed design, the trial could not examine how radiation dose or scheduling affected the TCR repertoire. Because pretreatment tumor biopsies were not available, the baseline intratumoral presence of clonotypes could not be determined. Changes in the blood repertoire were not tracked past 4 weeks after treatment.

The source material was blood, sampled from a patient whose treatment included radiotherapy and nephrectomy. The clonotype was recovered from a woman in her seventies with renal cell carcinoma.

The CDR3 here reads CASSPEAFF. The DNA sequence is as follows: TGTGCCAGCAGCCCGGAAGCTTTCTTT. This sequence uses TRBV13 and TRBJ1-1; no confident D gene assignment can be made. Counted from cysteine to phenylalanine, this CDR3 has 9 amino acids. The kept DNA is CDR3 alone, 27 bases in frame from the first base. V was cut back by 5 bases and J by 8 bases, leaving a gap of 3 bases between them. Reading the germline V gene (reference sequence) gives CDR1 PRHDT and CDR2 FYEKMQ.